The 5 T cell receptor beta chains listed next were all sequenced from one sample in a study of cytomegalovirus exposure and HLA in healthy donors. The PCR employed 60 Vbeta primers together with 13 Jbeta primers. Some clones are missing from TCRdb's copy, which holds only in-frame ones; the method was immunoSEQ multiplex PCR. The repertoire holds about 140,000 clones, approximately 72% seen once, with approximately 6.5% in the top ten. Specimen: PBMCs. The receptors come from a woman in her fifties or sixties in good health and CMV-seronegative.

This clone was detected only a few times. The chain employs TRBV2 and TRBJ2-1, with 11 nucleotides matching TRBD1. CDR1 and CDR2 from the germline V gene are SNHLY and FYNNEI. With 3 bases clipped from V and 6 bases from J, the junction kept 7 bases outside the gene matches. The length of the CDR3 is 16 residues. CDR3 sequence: CASSDWGQGGANEQFF. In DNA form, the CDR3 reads TGTGCCAGCAGTGACTGGGGACAGGGGGGTGCCAATGAGCAGTTCTTC.

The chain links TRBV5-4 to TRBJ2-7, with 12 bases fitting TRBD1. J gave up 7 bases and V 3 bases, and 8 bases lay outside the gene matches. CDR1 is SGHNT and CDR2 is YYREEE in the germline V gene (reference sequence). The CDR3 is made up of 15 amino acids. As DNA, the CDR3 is TGTGCCAGCAGCTCGCCGGGACAGGGGGCGAATGAGCAGTACTTC. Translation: CASSSPGQGANEQYF.

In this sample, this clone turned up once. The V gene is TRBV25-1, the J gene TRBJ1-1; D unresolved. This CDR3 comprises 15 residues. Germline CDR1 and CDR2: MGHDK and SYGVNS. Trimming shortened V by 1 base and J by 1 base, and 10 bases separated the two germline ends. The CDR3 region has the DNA TGTGCCAGCAGTGAATCAGGCAGCAGGAACACTGAAGCTTTCTTT. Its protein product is CASSESGSRNTEAFF.

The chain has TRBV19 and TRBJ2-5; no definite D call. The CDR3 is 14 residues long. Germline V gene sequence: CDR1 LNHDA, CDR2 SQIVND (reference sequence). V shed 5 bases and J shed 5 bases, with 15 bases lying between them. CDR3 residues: CASSSTPLQETQYF. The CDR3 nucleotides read TGTGCCAGTAGTTCAACCCCTCTCCAGGAGACCCAGTACTTC.

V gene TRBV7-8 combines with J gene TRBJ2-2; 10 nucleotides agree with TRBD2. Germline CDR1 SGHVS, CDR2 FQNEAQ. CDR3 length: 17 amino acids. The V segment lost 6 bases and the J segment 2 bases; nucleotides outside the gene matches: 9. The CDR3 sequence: CASSLRASGRNTGELFF. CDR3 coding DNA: TGTGCCAGCAGTCTCAGGGCTAGCGGGAGAAACACCGGGGAGCTGTTTTTT. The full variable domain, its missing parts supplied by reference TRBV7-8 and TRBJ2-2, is GAGVSQSPRYKVAKRGQDVALRCDPISGHVSLFWYQQALGQGPEFLTYFQNEAQLDKSGLPSDRFFAERPEGSVSTLKIQRTQQEDSAVYLCASSLRASGRNTGELFFGEGSRLTVL.